This T cell receptor (beta chain) was documented in a study of blood T cells in healthy people across ages. Whole-study findings and limits: It was held that diversity estimates obtained from one million T cells represented underestimates.

Turning to this clonotype: Its antigen is not known.

A second PCR, run for roughly 7 to 12 cycles, used a sample-barcoded 5' primer plus a J-beta primer mix. Unique molecular identifiers of 12 random nucleotides labeled each cDNA. A single record per CDR3 protein comes from TCRdb applying MiXCR to the 5' RACE reads. The sample lists roughly 1.7 million distinct CDR3 sequences, 30% to 40% occurring once. Per the germline V gene, CDR1 is SQVTM and CDR2 is ANQGSEA. The CDR3 is made up of 16 amino acids. The J segment lost 9 bases and the V segment lost 6 bases, leaving 19 bases of the junction unmatched. Healthy individuals of Caucasian origin from Russia, aged about 6 to 100, served as donors. Each sample yielded at least 6 million isolated PBMCs.

V and J are TRBV29-1 and TRBJ2-1; the match to TRBD2 covers 8 bases. The specimen sequenced was blood. This sequence was found in a woman aged 25 to 45 in good health. As DNA, the CDR3 is TGCAGCGTCCATTTGGGACGAGCGGGAGAGGGAGGTGAGCAGTTCTTC. Amino acid sequence: CSVHLGRAGEGGEQFF.